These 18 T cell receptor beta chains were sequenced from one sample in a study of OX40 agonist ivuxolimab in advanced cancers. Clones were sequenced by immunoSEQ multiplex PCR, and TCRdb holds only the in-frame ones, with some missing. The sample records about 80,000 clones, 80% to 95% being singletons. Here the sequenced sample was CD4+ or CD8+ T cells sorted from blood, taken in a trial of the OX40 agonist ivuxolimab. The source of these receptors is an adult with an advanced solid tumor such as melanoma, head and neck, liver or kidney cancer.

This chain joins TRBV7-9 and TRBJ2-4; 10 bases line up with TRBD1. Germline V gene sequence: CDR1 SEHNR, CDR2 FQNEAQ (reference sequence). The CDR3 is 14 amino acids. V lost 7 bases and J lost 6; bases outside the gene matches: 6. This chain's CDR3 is CASNPGQGRNIQYF. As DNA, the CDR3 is TGTGCCAGCAACCCGGGACAGGGGAGAAACATTCAGTACTTC.

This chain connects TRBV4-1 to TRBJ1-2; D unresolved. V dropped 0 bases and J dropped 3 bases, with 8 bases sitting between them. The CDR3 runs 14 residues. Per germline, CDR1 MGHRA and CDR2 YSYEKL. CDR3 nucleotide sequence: TGCGCCAGCAGCCAAGATCGGACCTACTATGGCTACACCTTC. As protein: CASSQDRTYYGYTF.

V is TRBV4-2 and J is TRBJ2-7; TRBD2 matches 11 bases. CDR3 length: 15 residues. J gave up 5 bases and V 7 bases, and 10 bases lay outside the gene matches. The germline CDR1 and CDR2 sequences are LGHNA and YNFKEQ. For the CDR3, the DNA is TGTGCCAGCACCACTAGCGGGGGTCTGTTCGACGAGCAGTACTTC. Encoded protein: CASTTSGGLFDEQYF.

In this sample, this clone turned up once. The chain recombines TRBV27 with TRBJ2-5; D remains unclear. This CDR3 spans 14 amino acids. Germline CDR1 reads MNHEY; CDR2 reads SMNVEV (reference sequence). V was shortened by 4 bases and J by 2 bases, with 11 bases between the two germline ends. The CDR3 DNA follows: TGTGCCAGCAGTTCTATGCAGGTACAAGAGACCCAGTACTTC. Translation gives CASSSMQVQETQYF.

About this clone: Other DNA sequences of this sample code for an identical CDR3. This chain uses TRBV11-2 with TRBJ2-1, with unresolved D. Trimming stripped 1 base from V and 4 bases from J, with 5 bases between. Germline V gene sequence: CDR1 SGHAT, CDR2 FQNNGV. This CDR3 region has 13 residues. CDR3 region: CASSLGSYNEQFF. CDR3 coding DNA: TGTGCCAGCAGCTTAGGGTCTTACAATGAGCAGTTCTTC.

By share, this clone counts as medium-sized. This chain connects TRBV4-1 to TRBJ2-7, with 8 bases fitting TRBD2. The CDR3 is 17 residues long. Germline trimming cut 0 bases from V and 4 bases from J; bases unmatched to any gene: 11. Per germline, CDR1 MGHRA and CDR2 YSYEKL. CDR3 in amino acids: CASSQENSGTIFYEQYF. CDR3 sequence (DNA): TGCGCCAGCAGCCAAGAGAATAGCGGGACGATTTTTTACGAGCAGTACTTC.

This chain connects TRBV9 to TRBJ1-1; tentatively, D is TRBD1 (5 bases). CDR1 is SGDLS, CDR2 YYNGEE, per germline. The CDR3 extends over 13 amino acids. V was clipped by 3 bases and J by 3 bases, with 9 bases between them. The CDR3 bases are TGTGCCAGCAGCGGGGGCGGCGACACTGAAGCTTTCTTT. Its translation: CASSGGGDTEAFF. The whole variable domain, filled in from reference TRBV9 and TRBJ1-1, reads DSGVTQTPKHLITATGQRVTLRCSPRSGDLSVYWYQQSLDQGLQFLIQYYNGEERAKGNILERFSAQQFPDLHSELNLSSLELGDSALYFCASSGGGDTEAFFGQGTRLTVV.

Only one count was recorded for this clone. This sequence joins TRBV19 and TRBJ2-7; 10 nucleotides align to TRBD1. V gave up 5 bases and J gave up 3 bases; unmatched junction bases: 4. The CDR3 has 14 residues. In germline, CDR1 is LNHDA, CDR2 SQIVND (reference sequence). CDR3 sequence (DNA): TGTGCCAGTAGTTCTGGGACAGGGGTCTACGAGCAGTACTTC. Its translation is CASSSGTGVYEQYF.

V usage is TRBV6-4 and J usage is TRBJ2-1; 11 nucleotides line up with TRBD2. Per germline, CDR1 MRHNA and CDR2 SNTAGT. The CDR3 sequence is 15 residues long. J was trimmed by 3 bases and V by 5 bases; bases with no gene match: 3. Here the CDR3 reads CASSSLAGDYNEQFF. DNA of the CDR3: TGTGCCAGCAGTTCACTAGCGGGAGACTACAATGAGCAGTTCTTC.

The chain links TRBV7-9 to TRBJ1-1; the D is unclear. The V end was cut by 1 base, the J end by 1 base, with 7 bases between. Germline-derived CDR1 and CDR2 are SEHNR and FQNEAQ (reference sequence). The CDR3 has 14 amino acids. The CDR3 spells CASSLGYGNTEAFF. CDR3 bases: TGTGCCAGCAGCTTAGGGTACGGGAACACTGAAGCTTTCTTT. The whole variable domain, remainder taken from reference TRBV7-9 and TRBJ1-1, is DTGVSQNPRHKITKRGQNVTFRCDPISEHNRLYWYRQTLGQGPEFLTYFQNEAQLEKSRLLSDRFSAERPKGSFSTLEIQRTEQGDSAMYLCASSLGYGNTEAFFGQGTRLTVV.

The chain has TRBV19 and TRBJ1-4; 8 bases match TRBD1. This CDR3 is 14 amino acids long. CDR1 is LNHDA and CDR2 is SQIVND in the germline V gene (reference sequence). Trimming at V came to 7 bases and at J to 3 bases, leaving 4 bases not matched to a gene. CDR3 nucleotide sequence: TGTGCCAGTACCCCGACAGGGGCTAATGAAAAACTGTTTTTT. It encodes CASTPTGANEKLFF.

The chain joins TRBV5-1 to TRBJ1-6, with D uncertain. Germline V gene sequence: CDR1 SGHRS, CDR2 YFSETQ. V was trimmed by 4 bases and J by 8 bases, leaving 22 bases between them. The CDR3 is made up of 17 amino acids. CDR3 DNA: TGCGCCAGCAGCCCACAAGAGGCAGGACCCACGGATTCACCCCTCCACTTT. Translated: CASSPQEAGPTDSPLHF. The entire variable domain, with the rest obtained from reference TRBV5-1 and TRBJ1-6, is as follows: KAGVTQTPRYLIKTRGQQVTLSCSPISGHRSVSWYQQTPGQGLQFLFEYFSETQRNKGNFPGRFSGRQFSNSRSEMNVSTLELGDSALYLCASSPQEAGPTDSPLHFGNGTRLTVT.

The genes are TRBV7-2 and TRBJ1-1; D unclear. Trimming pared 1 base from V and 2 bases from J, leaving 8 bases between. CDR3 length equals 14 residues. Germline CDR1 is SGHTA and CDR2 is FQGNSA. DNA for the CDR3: TGTGCCAGCAGCTTAGGGGTTACAAACACTGAAGCTTTCTTT. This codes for CASSLGVTNTEAFF.

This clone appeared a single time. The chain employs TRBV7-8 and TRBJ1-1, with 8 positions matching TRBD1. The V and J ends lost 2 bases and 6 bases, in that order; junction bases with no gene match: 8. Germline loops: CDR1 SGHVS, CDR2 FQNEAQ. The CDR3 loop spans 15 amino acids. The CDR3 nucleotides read TGTGCCAGCAGCTTAACGCAGGGGGCTAGAGCTGAAGCTTTCTTT. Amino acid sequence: CASSLTQGARAEAFF.

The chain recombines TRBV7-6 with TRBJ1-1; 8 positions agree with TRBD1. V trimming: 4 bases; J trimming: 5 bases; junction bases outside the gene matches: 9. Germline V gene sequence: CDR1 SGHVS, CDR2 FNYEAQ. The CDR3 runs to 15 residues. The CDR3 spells CASSSPSGGETEAFF. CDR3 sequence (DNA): TGTGCCAGCAGCTCTCCGTCAGGGGGCGAAACTGAAGCTTTCTTT. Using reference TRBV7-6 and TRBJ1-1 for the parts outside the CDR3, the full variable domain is GAGVSQSPRYKVTKRGQDVALRCDPISGHVSLYWYRQALGQGPEFLTYFNYEAQQDKSGLPNDRFSAERPEGSISTLTIQRTEQRDSAMYRCASSSPSGGETEAFFGQGTRLTVV.

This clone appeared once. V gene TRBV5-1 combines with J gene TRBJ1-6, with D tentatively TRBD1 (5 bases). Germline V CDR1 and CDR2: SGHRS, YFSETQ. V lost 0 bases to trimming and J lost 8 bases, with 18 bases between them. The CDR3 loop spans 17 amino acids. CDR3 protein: CASSLDTTVRGDSPLHF. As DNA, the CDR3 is TGCGCCAGCAGCTTGGATACTACAGTTCGGGGGGATTCACCCCTCCACTTT.

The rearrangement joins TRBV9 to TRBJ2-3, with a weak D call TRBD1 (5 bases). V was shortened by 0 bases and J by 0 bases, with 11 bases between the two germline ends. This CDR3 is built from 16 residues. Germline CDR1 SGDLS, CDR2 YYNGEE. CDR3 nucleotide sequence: TGTGCCAGCAGCGTAGAGCCGACAGCTAGCACAGATACGCAGTATTTT. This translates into CASSVEPTASTDTQYF.

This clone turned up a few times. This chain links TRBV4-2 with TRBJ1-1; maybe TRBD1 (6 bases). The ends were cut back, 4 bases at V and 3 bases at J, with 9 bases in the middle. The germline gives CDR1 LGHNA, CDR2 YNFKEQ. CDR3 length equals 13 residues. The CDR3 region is CASSRGADTEAFF. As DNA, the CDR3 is TGTGCCAGCAGCCGGGGGGCTGACACTGAAGCTTTCTTT.